This T cell receptor beta chain originates from a study of blood T cell repertoires in COVID-19. Study-wide context: PBMCs, B-cell-depleted T cells, or T cells were the source of the cDNA or gDNA that made up the material.

CDR3 size: 15 residues. Germline values: CDR1 MDHEN, CDR2 SYDVKM. V lost 11 bases and J 1 base, leaving 21 bases between the germline ends. Methods used by the authors: Estimation of nucleated cell counts relied on the amplification of reference gene primers. Produced via immunoSEQ multiplex PCR; TCRdb's table is partial and in-frame only. V, J and clone size are those of that table, while D and trimming were read from the DNA. The sample yields 70,000 to 95,000 clones, roughly four fifths seen once. Sequenced material: peripheral blood. The sequence came from a woman in her 70s with acute or convalescent COVID-19. The chain has TRBV28 and TRBJ2-7; D may be TRBD2 (6 bases). DNA for the CDR3: TGTGCCGCGGAGGGATCCGGGGGTGGTTCCTACGAGCAGTACTTC. This sequence encodes CAAEGSGGGSYEQYF.